This T cell receptor (beta chain) was found in a study of control samples from healthy donors and cancer patients. The protocol was immunoSEQ multiplex PCR, while the TCRdb copy is restricted to in-frame clones and leaves out a portion. Of 110,000 or so clones listed, around 80% were seen once; the top ten hold 5% to 8.5%. The source of this sequence is a young man in good health. The sequenced material came from blood.

CDR3 residues: CASSYGGETQYF. The DNA for the CDR3 is TGTGCCAGCAGCTACGGAGGGGAGACCCAGTACTTC. The gene calls are TRBV5-4 and TRBJ2-5; a possible D gene is TRBD2 (6 bases). V lost 3 bases to trimming and J lost 5 bases, with 8 bases between them. CDR1 and CDR2 (germline): SGHNT, YYREEE (reference sequence). The CDR3 has 12 residues.